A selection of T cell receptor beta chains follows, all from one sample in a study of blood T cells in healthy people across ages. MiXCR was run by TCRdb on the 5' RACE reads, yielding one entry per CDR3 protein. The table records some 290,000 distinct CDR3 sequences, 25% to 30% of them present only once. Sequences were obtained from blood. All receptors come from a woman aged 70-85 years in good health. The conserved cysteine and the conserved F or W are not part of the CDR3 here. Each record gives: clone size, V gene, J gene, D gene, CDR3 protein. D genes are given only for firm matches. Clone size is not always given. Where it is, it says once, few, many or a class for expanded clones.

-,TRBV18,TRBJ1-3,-,ASSPPDTRSGNTIY
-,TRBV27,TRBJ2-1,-,ASTLYNEQF
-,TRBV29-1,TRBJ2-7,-,SVTGLRDEQY
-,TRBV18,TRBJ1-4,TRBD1,ASSPQTGQGSEKLF
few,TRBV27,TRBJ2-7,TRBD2,ASARGGHTYEQY
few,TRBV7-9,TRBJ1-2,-,ASSLSQSNYGYT
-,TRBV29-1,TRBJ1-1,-,SVEDLGGRGTF
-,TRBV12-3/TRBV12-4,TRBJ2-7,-,ASSHEGWTEDYEQY
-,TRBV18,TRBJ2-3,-,ASSAPVDTQY
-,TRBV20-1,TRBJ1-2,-,SARSPGGSYGYT
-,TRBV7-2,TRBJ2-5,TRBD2,ASSTGLAGRETQY
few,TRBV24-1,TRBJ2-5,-,ATSDPSADTKETQY
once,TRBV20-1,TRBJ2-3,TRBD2,SARRAGATDTQY
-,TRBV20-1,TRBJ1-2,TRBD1,SARLGDRGQYGYT
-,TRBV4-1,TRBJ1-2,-,ASSQGGSSNYGYT
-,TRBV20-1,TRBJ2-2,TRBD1,SARTQGTGNTGELF
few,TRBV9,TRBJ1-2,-,ASSVVGGGYT
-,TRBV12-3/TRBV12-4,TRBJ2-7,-,ASSRWGYPYEQY
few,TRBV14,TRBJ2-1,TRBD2,ASSQGGLAGGGDEQF
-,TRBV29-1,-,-,SVSNPGDEQY
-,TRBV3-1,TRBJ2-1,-,ASSQEKAAYYNEQF
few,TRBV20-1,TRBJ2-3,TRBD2,SASVAGGSEDTQY
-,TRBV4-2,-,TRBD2,ASSHGGTSETEQF
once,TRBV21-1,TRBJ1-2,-,ASSSHPELYYGYT
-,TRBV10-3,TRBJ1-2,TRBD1,AIRIGTENGYT
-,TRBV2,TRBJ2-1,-,ASSKEAVLYNEQF
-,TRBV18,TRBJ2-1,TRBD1,ASSRTGGRSSYNEQF
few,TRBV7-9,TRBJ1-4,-,ASSYSTDGEKLF
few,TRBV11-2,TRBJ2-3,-,ASSLTGVKDTQY
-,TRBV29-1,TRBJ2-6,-,SVGTSGANVLT
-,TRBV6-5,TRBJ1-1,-,ASVRNTEAF
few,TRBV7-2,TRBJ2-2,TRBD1,ASSFYRGEITGELF
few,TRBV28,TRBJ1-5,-,ASSLLSTDSNQPQH
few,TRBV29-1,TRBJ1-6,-,SVQTALESPLH
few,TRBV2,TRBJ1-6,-,ASSDSAGRTPLH